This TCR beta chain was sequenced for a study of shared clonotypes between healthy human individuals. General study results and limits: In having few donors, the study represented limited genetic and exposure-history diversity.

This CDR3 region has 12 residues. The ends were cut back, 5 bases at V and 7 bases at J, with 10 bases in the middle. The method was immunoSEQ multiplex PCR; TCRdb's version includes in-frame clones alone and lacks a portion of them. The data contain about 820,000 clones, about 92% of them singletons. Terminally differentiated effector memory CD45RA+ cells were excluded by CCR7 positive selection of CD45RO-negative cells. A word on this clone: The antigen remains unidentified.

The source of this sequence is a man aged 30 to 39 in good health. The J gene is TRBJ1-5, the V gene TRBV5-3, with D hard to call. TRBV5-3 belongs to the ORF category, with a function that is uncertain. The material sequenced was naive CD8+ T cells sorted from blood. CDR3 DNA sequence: TGTGCCAGAAGAAAAATAACCCAGCCCCAGCATTTT. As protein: CARRKITQPQHF.